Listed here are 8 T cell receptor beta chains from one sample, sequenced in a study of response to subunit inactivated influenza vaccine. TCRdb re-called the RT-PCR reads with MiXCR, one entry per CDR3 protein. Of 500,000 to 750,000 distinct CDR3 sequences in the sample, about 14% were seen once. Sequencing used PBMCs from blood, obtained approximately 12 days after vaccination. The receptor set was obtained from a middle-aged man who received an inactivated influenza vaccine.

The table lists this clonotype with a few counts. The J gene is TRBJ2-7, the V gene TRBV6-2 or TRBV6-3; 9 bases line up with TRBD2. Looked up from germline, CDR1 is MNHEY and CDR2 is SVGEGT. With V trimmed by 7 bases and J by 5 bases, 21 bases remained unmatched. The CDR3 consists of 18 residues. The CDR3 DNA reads TGTGCCAGCACCCGGGACGTATCGAGCGGGGGGACCGCTAACGAGCAGTACTTC. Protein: CASTRDVSSGGTANEQYF.

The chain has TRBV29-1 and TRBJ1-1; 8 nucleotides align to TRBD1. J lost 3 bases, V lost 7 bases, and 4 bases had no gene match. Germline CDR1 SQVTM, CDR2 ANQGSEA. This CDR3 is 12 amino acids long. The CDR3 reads CSGTGGDTEAFF. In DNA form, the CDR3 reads TGCAGCGGTACAGGGGGTGACACTGAAGCTTTCTTT.

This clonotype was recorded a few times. CDR3 loop: CASNRKSGGTQETQYF. The DNA for the CDR3 is TGTGCCAGCAACCGCAAAAGCGGAGGAACGCAAGAGACCCAGTACTTC. The chain carries TRBV5-5 and TRBJ2-5; D might be TRBD2 (5 bases). Germline-derived CDR1 and CDR2 are SGHKS and YYEKEE (reference sequence). CDR3 length: 16 residues. The ends were cut back, 6 bases at V and 2 bases at J, with 20 bases in the middle. The complete variable domain, with remaining parts taken from reference TRBV5-5 and TRBJ2-5, reads DAGVTQSPTHLIKTRGQQVTLRCSPISGHKSVSWYQQVLGQGPQFIFQYYEKEERGRGNFPDRFSARQFPNYSSELNVNALLLGDSALYLCASNRKSGGTQETQYFGPGTRLLVL.

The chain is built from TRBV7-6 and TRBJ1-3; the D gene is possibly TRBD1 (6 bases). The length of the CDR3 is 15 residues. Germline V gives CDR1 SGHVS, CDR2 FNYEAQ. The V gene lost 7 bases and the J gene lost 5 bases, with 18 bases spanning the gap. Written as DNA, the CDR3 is TGTGCCAGCATTTTAACAGGGCCCGTTCGAAACACCATATATTTT. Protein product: CASILTGPVRNTIYF.

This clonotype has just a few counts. CDR3: CSVHGLAGLFF. CDR3 DNA sequence: TGCAGCGTCCACGGACTAGCGGGACTGTTCTTC. The chain couples TRBV29-1 to TRBJ2-1; TRBD2 matches at 12 bases. CDR1 SQVTM and CDR2 ANQGSEA come from the germline V gene. The V and J ends lost 6 bases and 15 bases, in that order; junction bases with no gene match: 6. This CDR3 region has 11 residues.

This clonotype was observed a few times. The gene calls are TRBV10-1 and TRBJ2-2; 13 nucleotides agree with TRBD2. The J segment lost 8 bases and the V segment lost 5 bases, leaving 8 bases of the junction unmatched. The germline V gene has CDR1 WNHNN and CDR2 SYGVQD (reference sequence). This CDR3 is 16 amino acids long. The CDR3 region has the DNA TGCGCCAGCAGTCCTGGACTAGCGGGGGCCAGTGGGGAGCTGTTTTTT. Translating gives CASSPGLAGASGELFF.

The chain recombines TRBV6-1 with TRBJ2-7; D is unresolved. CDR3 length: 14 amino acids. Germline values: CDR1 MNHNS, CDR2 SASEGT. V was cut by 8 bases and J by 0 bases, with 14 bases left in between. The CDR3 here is CASHTAGSSYEQYF. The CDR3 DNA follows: TGTGCCAGCCACACGGCAGGTAGCTCCTACGAGCAGTACTTC.

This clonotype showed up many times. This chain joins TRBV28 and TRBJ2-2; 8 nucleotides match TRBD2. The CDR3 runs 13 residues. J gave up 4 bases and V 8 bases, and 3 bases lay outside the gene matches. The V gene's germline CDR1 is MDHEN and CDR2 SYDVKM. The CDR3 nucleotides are TGTGCCAGCCATAGCGGGGTCACCGGGGAGCTGTTTTTT. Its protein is CASHSGVTGELFF. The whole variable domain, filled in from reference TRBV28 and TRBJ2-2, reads DVKVTQSSRYLVKRTGEKVFLECVQDMDHENMFWYRQDPGLGLRLIYFSYDVKMKEKGDIPEGYSVSREKKERFSLILESASTNQTSMYLCASHSGVTGELFFGEGSRLTVL.